These 20 T cell receptor beta chains share one sample of origin, sequenced in a study of cytomegalovirus exposure and HLA in healthy donors. Primers for the PCR totalled 60 Vbeta and 13 Jbeta. Assay: immunoSEQ multiplex PCR; the TCRdb copy retains only in-frame clones and omits some. The sample holds about 120,000 clones, 74% seen once. The sequenced material came from PBMCs. These receptors originate from a human donor in good health.

The chain joins TRBV10-1 to TRBJ2-5; 10 nucleotides agree with TRBD1. TRBJ2-7 matches the DNA end more closely, so the J call is doubtful. Looked up from germline, CDR1 is WNHNN and CDR2 is SYGVQD (reference sequence). The CDR3 covers 15 residues. CDR3 sequence: CASSPGQGDSYEQYF. The CDR3 region has the DNA TGCGCCAGCAGCCCCGGACAGGGGGACTCCTACGAGCAGTACTTC.

This clone turned up a few times. The CDR3 spells CASSGIDRRGLHF. DNA of the CDR3: TGTGCCAGCAGCGGGATAGACAGGCGGGGGCTCCACTTT. The chain is built from TRBV14 and TRBJ1-6; possible D gene TRBD1, 6 bases. The germline CDR1 and CDR2 sequences are SGHDN and FVKESK. V gave up 5 bases and J gave up 16 bases, with 18 bases separating them. CDR3 length equals 13 residues.

This chain joins TRBV7-9 and TRBJ2-5, with TRBD2 as a possible D gene (6 bases). Germline CDR1 SEHNR, CDR2 FQNEAQ (reference sequence). V gave up 3 bases and J gave up 2 bases, with 7 bases separating them. CDR3 length equals 13 residues. The CDR3 loop reads CASSFGGQETQYF. CDR3 DNA sequence: TGTGCCAGCAGCTTTGGAGGGCAAGAGACCCAGTACTTC.

This chain connects TRBV30 to TRBJ1-1; 9 nucleotides match TRBD1. The length of the CDR3 is 14 residues. Germline CDR1 and CDR2: GTSNPN and SVGIG (reference sequence). Germline trimming cut 4 bases from V and 10 bases from J; bases unmatched to any gene: 13. The CDR3 DNA sequence: TGTGCCTGGAATAAAAACAGGGGGCTATCGGCAGCTTTCTTT. It specifies CAWNKNRGLSAAFF.

This rearrangement joins TRBV5-1 to TRBJ2-1; 8 nucleotides match TRBD1. CDR1 and CDR2 from the germline V gene are SGHRS and YFSETQ. J lost 5 bases, V lost 0 bases, and 4 bases had no gene match. The CDR3 consists of 15 residues. CDR3 bases: TGCGCCAGCAGCTTGGGGGACAGGACGCACAATGAGCAGTTCTTC. Residues: CASSLGDRTHNEQFF.

The rearrangement uses TRBV5-1 and TRBJ1-1; D is perhaps TRBD1 (5 bases). V lost 4 bases to trimming and J lost 1 base, with 14 bases between them. Germline V gene sequence: CDR1 SGHRS, CDR2 YFSETQ. The CDR3 length is 15 residues. The CDR3 nucleotides are TGCGCCAGCAGCGGTCGGGCAGGGCGGAACACTGAAGCTTTCTTT. Its protein is CASSGRAGRNTEAFF.

This chain joins TRBV5-1 and TRBJ1-3; D is unresolved. This CDR3 comprises 12 residues. Trimming pared 5 bases from V and 4 bases from J, leaving 7 bases between. CDR1 and CDR2 from the germline V gene are SGHRS and YFSETQ. The CDR3 loop is CASSYNGNTIYF. The CDR3 DNA is TGCGCCAGCAGTTACAACGGAAACACCATATATTTT.

The rearrangement links TRBV28 to TRBJ1-1, with 9 bases that match TRBD1. The CDR3 runs to 14 residues. Per germline, CDR1 MDHEN and CDR2 SYDVKM. V lost 3 bases and J lost 5; bases outside the gene matches: 4. This CDR3 is CASSLTGGWTEAFF. The CDR3 DNA follows: TGTGCCAGCAGTTTGACAGGGGGGTGGACTGAAGCTTTCTTT.

V usage is TRBV5-4 and J usage is TRBJ2-6; 8 bases match TRBD1. The CDR3 runs 16 residues. Germline assignment: CDR1 SGHNT and CDR2 YYREEE (reference sequence). J was trimmed by 2 bases and V by 1 base; bases with no gene match: 2. CDR3 nucleotides: TGTGCCAGCAGCTTGCAGGGGGCTACTGGGGCCAACGTCCTGACTTTC. Residues: CASSLQGATGANVLTF.

V is TRBV14 and J is TRBJ1-6; 7 bases match TRBD1. CDR3 length: 17 residues. V lost 1 base and J lost 2; bases outside the gene matches: 5. Germline V gives CDR1 SGHDN, CDR2 FVKESK. The CDR3 DNA follows: TGTGCCAGCAGCCAAGTACAGGGGCTCACCTATAATTCACCCCTCCACTTT. It translates to CASSQVQGLTYNSPLHF.

The V and J genes are TRBV5-1 and TRBJ2-3; the match to TRBD2 covers 8 bases. The V gene end was trimmed by 2 bases and the J gene end by 3 bases; junction bases not matched to a gene: 14. The CDR3 runs 18 residues. CDR1 and CDR2 from the germline V gene are SGHRS and YFSETQ. The CDR3 protein is CASSLHSGASLGTDTQYF. DNA of the CDR3: TGCGCCAGCAGCTTACATAGCGGGGCCTCGCTAGGTACAGATACGCAGTATTTT.

The chain employs TRBV19 and TRBJ1-5; 7 positions agree with TRBD1. V lost 8 bases and J lost 5; bases outside the gene matches: 12. CDR1 is LNHDA and CDR2 is SQIVND in the germline V gene (reference sequence). CDR3 size: 15 residues. The CDR3 DNA sequence: TGTGCCAGTCGCGACAGGGTAAATTCTGATCAGCCCCAGCATTTT. This translates into CASRDRVNSDQPQHF.

The CDR3 protein is CAWSDRGRGGYTF. The DNA for the CDR3 is TGTGCCTGGAGTGACAGGGGGCGAGGGGGCTACACCTTC. The chain recombines TRBV30 with TRBJ1-2; 9 bases are a match to TRBD1. The CDR3 loop spans 13 amino acids. Germline lookup yields CDR1 GTSNPN and CDR2 SVGIG (reference sequence). The V gene end was trimmed by 1 base and the J gene end by 8 bases; junction bases not matched to a gene: 5.

This clone was picked up a small number of times. The chain employs TRBV7-6 and TRBJ1-1, with D possibly matching TRBD1 (5 bases). The CDR3 is made up of 15 amino acids. V was clipped by 5 bases and J by 0 bases, with 13 bases between them. Germline CDR1 reads SGHVS; CDR2 reads FNYEAQ. The CDR3 region is CASSLQTVLNTEAFF. Here the CDR3 DNA reads TGTGCCAGCAGCCTTCAGACAGTTTTGAACACTGAAGCTTTCTTT.

In this sample, this clone turned up a few times. The rearrangement joins TRBV4-2 to TRBJ2-3, with 7 positions matching TRBD2. Germline loops: CDR1 LGHNA, CDR2 YNFKEQ. This CDR3 is built from 17 residues. V dropped 0 bases and J dropped 1; count of bases not matched to a gene: 7. CDR3 in DNA: TGTGCCAGCAGCCAAGATCTTGGGGCGGGGGGCACAGATACGCAGTATTTT. This codes for CASSQDLGAGGTDTQYF.

The genes are TRBV27 and TRBJ2-1, with 11 bases aligning to TRBD2. The CDR3 length is 16 residues. Germline values: CDR1 MNHEY, CDR2 SMNVEV (reference sequence). Germline trimming cut 6 bases from V and 10 bases from J; bases unmatched to any gene: 14. CDR3 region: CASRWGGLAAFREQFF. CDR3 coding DNA: TGTGCCAGCAGATGGGGGGGACTAGCGGCCTTCCGGGAGCAGTTCTTC.

The CDR3 region has the DNA TGTGCCAGTAGTATAGACCCGGGACTAGCGGGAGGGCCAGGTACGCAGTATTTT. Its translation: CASSIDPGLAGGPGTQYF. This chain uses TRBV19 with TRBJ2-3, with TRBD2 matching over 16 bases. Germline CDR1 is LNHDA and CDR2 is SQIVND (reference sequence). The CDR3 runs to 18 residues. The J segment lost 8 bases and the V segment lost 0 bases, leaving 8 bases of the junction unmatched. Based on the CDR3 plus reference TRBV19 and TRBJ2-3, the full variable domain is DGGITQSPKYLFRKEGQNVTLSCEQNLNHDAMYWYRQDPGQGLRLIYYSQIVNDFQKGDIAEGYSVSREKKESFPLTVTSAQKNPTAFYLCASSIDPGLAGGPGTQYFGPGTRLTVL.

This sequence joins TRBV13 and TRBJ1-1, with 7 bases fitting TRBD1. The CDR3 contains 14 residues. Per the germline V gene, CDR1 is PRHDT and CDR2 is FYEKMQ (reference sequence). V was pared by 4 bases and J by 4 bases, with 6 bases of the junction left unmatched. CDR3 in amino acids: CASSSRGRLTEAFF. The CDR3 DNA sequence: TGTGCCAGCAGCTCAAGGGGGCGGCTCACTGAAGCTTTCTTT.

The V gene is TRBV21-1, the J gene TRBJ2-7; the tabulated D call, TRBD1, remains unverified against the DNA. TRBV21-1 is recorded as a pseudogene. This CDR3 has 15 residues. The CDR3 protein is CASRSRDRPSYEQYF. The DNA of the CDR3 is TGTGCCAGCAGATCGAGGGACAGGCCATCCTACGAGCAGTACTTC.

The rearrangement uses TRBV10-1 and TRBJ1-1, with 7 bases aligning to TRBD1. The V segment lost 4 bases and the J segment 7 bases; nucleotides outside the gene matches: 6. In germline, CDR1 is WNHNN, CDR2 SYGVQD (reference sequence). This CDR3 is built from 13 residues. This chain's CDR3 is CASSADRAIEAFF. In DNA form, the CDR3 reads TGCGCCAGCAGTGCTGACAGGGCGATTGAAGCTTTCTTT.